This T cell receptor beta chain was recovered during a study of beta chain features in type 1 diabetes (dated by TCRdb to 2017 to 2018). Looking at the study overall: Mean age, gender distribution, total cell number and subset yield did not differ between patients and healthy donors. A total of 107,917,701 sorted cells were examined across all samples, and RNA yield correlated strongly with the number of cells per subset. The study compared the TCRB repertoires of sorted circulating CD4+ T cell subsets in recently diagnosed type 1 diabetes patients with those in matched healthy donors. Whereas all 30 or so donors provided naive and central memory subsets, regulatory and stem cell-like memory subsets were isolated from just 8 patients and roughly eight healthy donors.

As concerns this clone: Its cognate antigen has yet to be identified. No base qualities exist here, and no much larger clone lies one base off it.

The High Capacity cDNA Reverse Transcription Kit was used to reverse transcribe all of the isolated RNA, meaning that expressed TCRB transcripts were what got sequenced. Deep immunoSEQ sequencing was performed on naive, central memory and regulatory T cell samples, with an average of around 3.5 million total reads per sample. After sorted cells were lysed in RLT buffer, RNA was extracted with DNase-treated RNeasy Micro or Mini kits, with the choice depending on cell number. Each cell subset was processed on its own to prevent cross-contamination, while patient and healthy donor samples were processed together. The immunoSEQ multiplex PCR was used to amplify TCRB sequences from cDNA, yielding 87-bp fragments that span the CDR3 region. Sequencing of the amplicons was done on the Illumina HiSeq platform. Turning to the authors' computational methods: PCR bias was corrected computationally using synthetic template baselines, and reads within Hamming distance 2 were collapsed, with unmergeable singletons discarded. Reads were aligned to IMGT to assign V, D and J genes, CDR3 length, and insertions or deletions at six rearrangement sites. Within each subset, clonotype counts were normalized to the number of sorted cells before true diversity and Gini coefficients were calculated with the tcR R package. The overlap coefficient, calculated on TCRB nucleotide sequences, was used to measure repertoire sharing. Out-of-frame TCRB sequences from naive cells were analyzed as a proxy for the pre-selection repertoire. Held by TCRdb, this immuneACCESS table contains in-frame sequences only and omits some clones. Under half of the omission traces to an unresolved V gene where checked; the cause of the rest is unknown. That table supplies the V and J calls and clone size; D and trimming were determined from the DNA. A total of around 430,000 clones appear in this sample, around 28% of them only once. The top ten clonotypes cover 0.065% of the sample.

Each donor gave one peripheral blood draw, about 110 mL on average, collected into heparinised tubes. Using a panel that included CD45RO, CCR7, CD25, CD127, CD95 and CD27, naive, central memory, regulatory and stem cell-like memory CD4+ T cells were sorted on a BD FACSAria II. A purity above 95% was achieved for all sorted populations. PBMCs were isolated immediately by Lymphoprep density gradient centrifugation and stained directly without culture. Samples were stained and sorted in pairs, with one healthy donor and one patient per experiment, so that batch effects were minimized. Counted from cysteine to phenylalanine, this CDR3 has 15 amino acids. This entry keeps only the CDR3 DNA: 45 bases, framed from base 1. The germline V gene encodes CDR1 SQVTM and CDR2 ANQGSEA. The junction shows trimming of 0 bases on V and 0 bases on J, plus 11 bases between the germline ends. The study at large found these results: HLA sub-analyses involved small numbers of individuals, so any influence of HLA type on TCRB rearrangement remained unresolved. The naive, central memory and regulatory TCRB repertoires appeared to resemble one another more closely among patients than among healthy donors. PCR may preferentially amplify shorter templates, but because patient and control samples were amplified and corrected together, any resulting skew would affect both groups equally. A moderate but significant shortening of TCRB CDR3 length was observed in type 1 diabetes patients in all four CD4+ subsets. Sequencing cDNA rather than genomic DNA could over-represent highly expressing activated cells, although activation and CD3 levels did not differ between groups. Fewer insertions and more nucleotide deletions at VDJ recombination sites were observed in patients with type 1 diabetes, implying thymic rearrangement abnormalities.

The receptor was derived from a man younger than 30 in good health. The V and J genes are TRBV29-1 and TRBJ1-2, with no reliable assignment of the D segment. Material: naive CD4+ T cells from blood. The sample's cell subset or site label, decoded: true naive CD4+ T cells. The sequenced DNA: TGCAGCGTTGAAGATAGGTGGATACCTAACTATGGCTACACCTTC. Its translation reads: CSVEDRWIPNYGYTF.